These 29 T cell receptor beta chains came from one sample sequenced in a study of OX40 agonist ivuxolimab in advanced cancers. Profiling relied on immunoSEQ multiplex PCR, and the TCRdb table lists in-frame clones only, not all of them. The top ten clones hold around 6.9% of a sample with about 52,000 clones, 86% of them seen once. Sequencing used CD4+ or CD8+ T cells sorted from blood, obtained in a trial of the OX40 agonist ivuxolimab. The receptor set was obtained from an adult with an advanced solid tumor such as melanoma, head and neck, liver or kidney cancer.

A few counts support this clone. DNA of the CDR3: TGTGCCAGCAGCGTCTCCACTCGGGGGGCCAACGTCCTGACTTTC. Protein product: CASSVSTRGANVLTF. The chain uses TRBV9 and TRBJ2-6; D uncertain. There are 15 residues in the CDR3. V shed 2 bases and J shed 4 bases, with 10 bases lying between them. Germline lookup yields CDR1 SGDLS and CDR2 YYNGEE.

The chain has TRBV4-2 and TRBJ2-3; 11 bases are a match to TRBD2. With V trimmed by 1 base and J by 0 bases, 6 bases remained unmatched. The germline V gene has CDR1 LGHNA and CDR2 YNFKEQ. This CDR3 spans 18 amino acids. In nucleotides, the CDR3 is TGTGCCAGCAGCCAAGTTCCTAGCGGGGGGAGTAGCACAGATACGCAGTATTTT. It yields the protein CASSQVPSGGSSTDTQYF.

The chain uses TRBV7-9 and TRBJ1-2, with D maybe TRBD1 (5 bases). CDR1 is SEHNR and CDR2 is FQNEAQ in the germline V gene (reference sequence). The V and J ends lost 6 bases and 5 bases respectively, with 16 bases between them. The CDR3 is 14 amino acids. The CDR3 sequence: CASSPGGRFYGYTF. The CDR3 nucleotides read TGTGCCAGCAGTCCGGGGGGACGTTTTTATGGCTACACCTTC.

This clone came up a few times. The chain uses TRBV21-1 and TRBJ2-1; the table's D call of TRBD2 was not tested on the DNA. TRBV21-1 is a listed pseudogene. This CDR3 is 12 amino acids long. CDR3 amino acids: CASSIFVVEQFF. CDR3 coding DNA: TGTGCCAGCAGCATCTTTGTAGTCGAGCAGTTCTTC.

This clone was seen once. V gene TRBV6-5 combines with J gene TRBJ2-1, with D perhaps matching TRBD1 or TRBD2 (6 bases each). The CDR3 sequence is 11 residues long. With 5 bases removed from V and 10 bases from J, the gap between germline ends came to 9 bases. Per germline, CDR1 MNHEY and CDR2 SVGAGI. This chain's CDR3 is CASSRGREQFF. The CDR3 DNA reads TGTGCCAGCAGTCGGGGGCGGGAGCAGTTCTTC.

The chain joins TRBV6-5 to TRBJ2-3; no clear D gene. There are 14 residues in the CDR3. Deletions cut 0 bases from V and 4 bases from J, with 8 bases between. Germline CDR1 and CDR2: MNHEY and SVGAGI. The CDR3 DNA follows: TGTGCCAGCAGTTACTCTTCCGAGGCAGATACGCAGTATTTT. This sequence encodes CASSYSSEADTQYF.

This clone was counted a single time. The DNA of the CDR3 is TGTGCCAGCTCACCTCGGCCCGCTAACTATGGCTACACCTTC. This codes for CASSPRPANYGYTF. The gene calls are TRBV18 and TRBJ1-2; D gene uncertain. V lost 3 bases and J lost 0, with 8 bases in between. Germline CDR1 reads KGHSH; CDR2 reads LQKENI. This CDR3 comprises 14 residues.

V is TRBV6-1 and J is TRBJ2-7; 9 positions agree with TRBD1. Germline CDR1 MNHNS, CDR2 SASEGT. The length of the CDR3 is 15 residues. The V segment lost 1 base and the J segment 3 bases; nucleotides outside the gene matches: 4. The CDR3: CASSEVLGQGYEQYF. As DNA, the CDR3 is TGTGCCAGCAGTGAAGTGTTGGGACAGGGCTACGAGCAGTACTTC.

The J gene is TRBJ1-6, the V gene TRBV6-6; 8 bases are shared with TRBD1. The CDR3 length is 14 residues. The ends lost 2 bases at V and 10 bases at J; junction bases unmatched: 4. Germline V gene lookup returns CDR1 MNHNY and CDR2 SVGAGI (reference sequence). The CDR3 sequence is CASSYPGGGSPLHF. CDR3 bases: TGTGCCAGCAGTTACCCAGGGGGCGGGTCACCCCTCCACTTT.

V gene TRBV30 combines with J gene TRBJ2-4; D is unresolved. CDR1 is GTSNPN, CDR2 SVGIG, per germline (reference sequence). CDR3 length: 18 residues. Trimming pared 2 bases from V and 3 bases from J, leaving 23 bases between. The CDR3: CAWSSWMAASLDKNIQYF. As DNA, the CDR3 is TGTGCCTGGAGTAGTTGGATGGCGGCATCCCTCGACAAAAACATTCAGTACTTC.

V gene TRBV19 combines with J gene TRBJ1-1; the D is unclear. The V and J ends lost 2 bases and 4 bases respectively, with 8 bases between them. The germline V gene has CDR1 LNHDA and CDR2 SQIVND (reference sequence). The CDR3 is 13 residues long. CDR3 region: CASSISEGTEAFF. The CDR3 DNA is TGTGCCAGTAGTATATCGGAGGGCACTGAAGCTTTCTTT.

The rearrangement uses TRBV30 and TRBJ1-2; unclear D gene. V dropped 0 bases and J dropped 4 bases, with 12 bases sitting between them. CDR1 and CDR2 from the germline V gene are GTSNPN and SVGIG (reference sequence). The CDR3 is 14 residues long. The CDR3 nucleotides are TGTGCCTGGAGTGTACGTCGGCAGGTCTATGGCTACACCTTC. Protein: CAWSVRRQVYGYTF. The full variable domain, its missing parts supplied by reference TRBV30 and TRBJ1-2, is SQTIHQWPATLVQPVGSPLSLECTVEGTSNPNLYWYRQAAGRGLQLLFYSVGIGQISSEVPQNLSASRPQDRQFILSSKKLLLSDSGFYLCAWSVRRQVYGYTFGSGTRLTVV.

The V gene is TRBV11-2, the J gene TRBJ1-3; 7 positions match TRBD1. CDR1 and CDR2 from the germline V gene are SGHAT and FQNNGV. Trimming at V came to 6 bases and at J to 2 bases, leaving 4 bases not matched to a gene. The CDR3 length is 14 residues. In DNA form, the CDR3 reads TGTGCCAGCAGGAATGACAGGGCTGGAAACACCATATATTTT. Translating it yields CASRNDRAGNTIYF. The complete variable domain, with remaining parts taken from reference TRBV11-2 and TRBJ1-3, reads EAGVAQSPRYKIIEKRQSVAFWCNPISGHATLYWYQQILGQGPKLLIQFQNNGVVDDSQLPKDRFSAERLKGVDSTLKIQPAKLEDSAVYLCASRNDRAGNTIYFGEGSWLTVV.

This sequence joins TRBV27 and TRBJ2-2; no clear D gene. This CDR3 spans 14 amino acids. Between the trimmed V and J ends, which lost 5 bases and 6 bases, there was a span of 13 bases. Germline CDR1 is MNHEY and CDR2 is SMNVEV (reference sequence). CDR3 sequence (DNA): TGTGCCAGCAGTCCAGGACGTCCTCCCGGGGAGCTGTTTTTT. Translating it yields CASSPGRPPGELFF.

This clone was seen a handful of times. This chain uses TRBV7-8 with TRBJ1-2; D is uncertain. Germline-derived CDR1 and CDR2 are SGHVS and FQNEAQ. This CDR3 has 15 residues. V gave up 0 bases and J gave up 4 bases, with 12 bases separating them. The CDR3 sequence: CASSLAWTAGYGYTF. The CDR3 DNA follows: TGTGCCAGCAGCTTAGCGTGGACGGCCGGCTATGGCTACACCTTC.

This chain connects TRBV5-4 to TRBJ2-7, with D unclear. Germline loops: CDR1 SGHNT, CDR2 YYREEE (reference sequence). The CDR3 is 13 residues long. Trimming removed 2 bases from V and 7 bases from J, with 13 bases in between. The CDR3 sequence is CASSFHPAPEQYF. The CDR3 DNA reads as TGTGCCAGCAGCTTCCACCCTGCCCCGGAGCAGTACTTC.

The V gene is TRBV30, the J gene TRBJ1-4, with 7 positions matching TRBD1. The junction had 15 bases not matched to a gene; V was cut back by 3 bases and J by 8 bases. The CDR3 loop spans 16 amino acids. Germline V gene sequence: CDR1 GTSNPN, CDR2 SVGIG (reference sequence). Here the CDR3 DNA reads TGTGCCTGGAGGGGGAAACAGACAGGGCTTGGGGAAAAACTGTTTTTT. Protein product: CAWRGKQTGLGEKLFF.

This sequence joins TRBV13 and TRBJ1-4; D is possibly TRBD1 (5 bases). V was trimmed by 2 bases and J by 10 bases, leaving 20 bases between them. From germline, CDR1 is PRHDT and CDR2 FYEKMQ (reference sequence). The CDR3 is made up of 16 amino acids. The CDR3 loop reads CASSLRGGHLGGKLFF. In DNA, the CDR3 is TGTGCCAGCAGCTTACGAGGTGGACATCTTGGGGGAAAACTGTTTTTT.

The rearrangement links TRBV5-6 to TRBJ2-7; 9 positions agree with TRBD1. Trimming cost V 2 bases and J 6 bases; bases outside gene matches: 9. The CDR3 has 15 residues. Germline V gives CDR1 SGHDT, CDR2 YYEEEE. CDR3 DNA sequence: TGTGCCAGCAGCTTTTACGGGACAGGGTATTCCGAGCAGTACTTC. It is translated as CASSFYGTGYSEQYF. The variable domain in full, with the rest retrieved from reference TRBV5-6 and TRBJ2-7, is DAGVTQSPTHLIKTRGQQVTLRCSPKSGHDTVSWYQQALGQGPQFIFQYYEEEERQRGNFPDRFSGHQFPNYSSELNVNALLLGDSALYLCASSFYGTGYSEQYFGPGTRLTVT.

The CDR3 DNA reads as TGTGCCAGCAGCCAAGCCTTGGACAGCGCTGAAAAACTGTTTTTT. Translation gives CASSQALDSAEKLFF. The V gene is TRBV14, the J gene TRBJ1-4; D perhaps matches TRBD1 (6 bases). Germline CDR1 SGHDN, CDR2 FVKESK. The CDR3 loop spans 15 amino acids. Trimming left V 1 base short and J 7 bases short, with 13 bases between. Full variable domain (remainder filled in from reference TRBV14 and TRBJ1-4): EAGVTQFPSHSVIEKGQTVTLRCDPISGHDNLYWYRRVMGKEIKFLLHFVKESKQDESGMPNNRFLAERTGGTYSTLKVQPAELEDSGVYFCASSQALDSAEKLFFGSGTQLSVL.

This rearrangement joins TRBV11-2 to TRBJ1-1; D possibly corresponds to TRBD1 (6 bases). This CDR3 has 13 amino acids. Trimming took 1 base from V and 11 from J, leaving 14 bases between them. Germline values: CDR1 SGHAT, CDR2 FQNNGV. The CDR3 here is CASSLVWDMGAFF. CDR3 DNA: TGTGCCAGCAGCTTAGTCTGGGACATGGGGGCTTTCTTT.

The rearrangement uses TRBV5-8 and TRBJ2-5; the match to TRBD1 covers 9 bases. Germline V gives CDR1 SGHTS, CDR2 YDEGEE. The CDR3 extends over 17 amino acids. Trimming at V came to 3 bases and at J to 5 bases, leaving 14 bases not matched to a gene. CDR3 loop: CASSYMRTGGFGETQYF. The CDR3 DNA reads as TGTGCCAGCAGCTACATGCGAACAGGGGGCTTCGGGGAGACCCAGTACTTC.

This chain joins TRBV11-2 and TRBJ2-5; D perhaps matches TRBD1 (5 bases). Germline CDR1 is SGHAT and CDR2 is FQNNGV. The CDR3 has 15 residues. V lost 2 bases, J lost 5 bases, and 15 bases lay in between. Here the CDR3 DNA reads TGTGCCAGCAGCTTAAACAGGATCGGTGGGGAGACCCAGTACTTC. It is translated as CASSLNRIGGETQYF. Variable domain in full (rest from reference TRBV11-2 and TRBJ2-5): EAGVAQSPRYKIIEKRQSVAFWCNPISGHATLYWYQQILGQGPKLLIQFQNNGVVDDSQLPKDRFSAERLKGVDSTLKIQPAKLEDSAVYLCASSLNRIGGETQYFGPGTRLLVL.

This chain uses TRBV5-1 with TRBJ2-1, with D hard to call. Germline-derived CDR1 and CDR2 are SGHRS and YFSETQ. Trimming took off 0 bases at V and 5 bases at J, with 15 bases between the two ends. The CDR3 is 16 residues long. DNA for the CDR3: TGCGCCAGCAGCTTGGGCCGGGTTAAGAGGAACAATGAGCAGTTCTTC. Its protein is CASSLGRVKRNNEQFF. Supplemented by reference TRBV5-1 and TRBJ2-1, the full variable domain reads KAGVTQTPRYLIKTRGQQVTLSCSPISGHRSVSWYQQTPGQGLQFLFEYFSETQRNKGNFPGRFSGRQFSNSRSEMNVSTLELGDSALYLCASSLGRVKRNNEQFFGPGTRLTVL.

The chain combines TRBV27 with TRBJ2-3, with 9 bases matching TRBD1. After removal of 6 bases from V and 3 bases from J, the junction contained 10 bases not matched to a gene. Germline V gene data show CDR1 as MNHEY and CDR2 as SMNVEV (reference sequence). This CDR3 is built from 16 residues. DNA for the CDR3: TGTGCCAGCAGCCGAAGGAGCGGACAGGGGACAGATACGCAGTATTTT. It encodes CASSRRSGQGTDTQYF.

This rearrangement joins TRBV5-1 to TRBJ1-1; 7 nucleotides agree with TRBD1. The CDR3 contains 15 residues. Germline V gene sequence: CDR1 SGHRS, CDR2 YFSETQ. V shed 2 bases and J 0 bases; nucleotides not matched to a gene: 4. The CDR3 DNA reads as TGCGCCAGCAGCTTAAGTAGGGGGCTGAACACTGAAGCTTTCTTT. Translated: CASSLSRGLNTEAFF.

This sequence joins TRBV7-9 and TRBJ1-2; TRBD1 matches at 7 bases. The CDR3 length is 18 residues. Germline loops: CDR1 SEHNR, CDR2 FQNEAQ (reference sequence). The ends lost 4 bases at V and 1 base at J; junction bases unmatched: 15. CDR3 amino acids: CASSSRLPDRAGNYGYTF. The DNA for the CDR3 is TGTGCCAGCAGCTCGCGCCTGCCTGACAGGGCGGGTAACTATGGCTACACCTTC.

V usage is TRBV7-9 and J usage is TRBJ1-1, with D perhaps TRBD1 (6 bases). Trimming pared 5 bases from V and 5 bases from J, leaving 6 bases between. Germline assignment: CDR1 SEHNR and CDR2 FQNEAQ (reference sequence). The CDR3 totals 11 residues. The CDR3 coding sequence is TGTGCCAGCAGCACAGGGACTGAAGCTTTCTTT. Its translation is CASSTGTEAFF.

This chain links TRBV14 with TRBJ1-4, with D possibly matching TRBD1 (6 bases). CDR1 SGHDN and CDR2 FVKESK come from the germline V gene. CDR3 length equals 13 residues. V gave up 3 bases and J gave up 7 bases, with 9 bases separating them. The CDR3 sequence: CASSQMTGEKLFF. CDR3 bases: TGTGCCAGCAGCCAGATGACAGGTGAAAAACTGTTTTTT.